The present T cell receptor (beta chain) was sequenced within a study of cytomegalovirus exposure and HLA in healthy donors. In the study overall: In a later analysis, the 130 or so validation repertoires were reported to have used the same platform as the roughly 600 first-cohort repertoires.

Germline CDR1 is SEHNR and CDR2 is FQNEAQ (reference sequence). The V gene lost 8 bases and the J gene lost 0 bases, with 11 bases spanning the gap. The CDR3 is 14 residues long. The repertoire was sequenced with immunoSEQ multiplex PCR; TCRdb's copy has only in-frame clones and lacks some. This table holds 300,000 to 350,000 clones, roughly 88% found once. The gene calls are TRBV7-9 and TRBJ1-3; D remains unclear. Material for sequencing was PBMCs. This receptor was obtained from a young man in good health and CMV-seronegative. The CDR3 DNA reads TGTGCCAGCGACACGCCAAGCTCTGGAAACACCATATATTTT. Its protein product is CASDTPSSGNTIYF.